The T cell receptor beta chain described here comes from a study of molecular identifiers for immune sequencing clone quantification. Study observations and caveats: Clones above 20 RNA copies held over 97% of effector molecules, under 1% in naive cells. Underestimation of highly expanded clone sizes could arise where identical TCR molecules share a barcode.

The sorting of naive CD8 T cells used the CD8+CD4-CCR7+CD45RA+ phenotype. This CDR3 is built from 15 residues. Germline V lookup: CDR1 MNHEY, CDR2 SVGEGT. As concerns this clonotype: Its target is not known. A clone one base away is much larger, so this may be a read error.

Previously published methods and listed TCR primers were used for the bulk TCR libraries. A single record per CDR3 protein comes from TCRdb applying MiXCR to the PCR reads. Here the sample spans hundreds of thousands of distinct CDR3 sequences, around a fifth being singletons. The chain employs TRBV6-2 or TRBV6-3 and TRBJ1-1; no reliable D call. Source material: naive CD8+ T cells from blood, with Jurkat cell RNA spiked in. The subset: FACS-sorted CD8+CD4-CCR7+CD45RA+ naive T cells. The TCR sequence derives from a human donor in good health. Some libraries in this study had Jurkat cell RNA spiked in. The DNA for the CDR3 is TGTGCCAGCAGTTACTTGGGCTTTGGGAGGACTGAAGCTCTCTTT. Protein sequence: CASSYLGFGRTEALF.